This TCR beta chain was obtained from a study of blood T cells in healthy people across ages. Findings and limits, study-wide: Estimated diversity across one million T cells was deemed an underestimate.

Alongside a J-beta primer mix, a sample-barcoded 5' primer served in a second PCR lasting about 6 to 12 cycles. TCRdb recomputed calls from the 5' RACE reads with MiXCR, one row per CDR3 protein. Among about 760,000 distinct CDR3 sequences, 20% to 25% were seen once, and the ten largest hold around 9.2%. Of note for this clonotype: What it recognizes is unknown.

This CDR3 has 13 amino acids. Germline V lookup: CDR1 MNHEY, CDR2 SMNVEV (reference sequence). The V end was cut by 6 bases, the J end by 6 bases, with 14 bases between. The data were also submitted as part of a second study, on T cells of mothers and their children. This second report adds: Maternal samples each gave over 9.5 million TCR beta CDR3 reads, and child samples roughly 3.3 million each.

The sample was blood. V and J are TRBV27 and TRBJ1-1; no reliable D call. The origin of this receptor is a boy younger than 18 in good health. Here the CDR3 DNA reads TGTGCCAGCAGCATCGACAAAAGCGCTGAAGCTTTCTTT. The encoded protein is CASSIDKSAEAFF.